This T cell receptor (beta chain) came from a study of T cells in Graves' hyperthyroidism and ophthalmopathy. Turning to the study itself: It was at initial diagnosis, before any treatment, that peripheral blood was collected.

Germline CDR1 LNHDA, CDR2 SQIVND (reference sequence). Deletions cut 5 bases from V and 3 bases from J, with 14 bases between. The length of the CDR3 is 15 residues. In making diagnoses, clinical symptoms, serum thyroxine and TRAb, thyroid ultrasound and orbital computed tomography were all used. Researchers amplified the TCR beta CDR3 regions from RNA transcripts. RT-PCR in the first round (using the HTBI primer set) targeted the TCR CDR3. One entry per CDR3 protein results from TCRdb running MiXCR on the multiplex PCR reads. The table shows under 350,000 distinct CDR3 sequences, with under 25% occurring only once.

This receptor was obtained from a woman aged 50 to 65 with Graves' hyperthyroidism. This rearrangement joins TRBV19 to TRBJ2-4, with D uncertain. Sequenced: blood. The CDR3, as DNA: TGTGCCAGTAGTGCCAGTGGAAGGATCAAAAACATTCAGTACTTC. Translated, it gives CASSASGRIKNIQYF.